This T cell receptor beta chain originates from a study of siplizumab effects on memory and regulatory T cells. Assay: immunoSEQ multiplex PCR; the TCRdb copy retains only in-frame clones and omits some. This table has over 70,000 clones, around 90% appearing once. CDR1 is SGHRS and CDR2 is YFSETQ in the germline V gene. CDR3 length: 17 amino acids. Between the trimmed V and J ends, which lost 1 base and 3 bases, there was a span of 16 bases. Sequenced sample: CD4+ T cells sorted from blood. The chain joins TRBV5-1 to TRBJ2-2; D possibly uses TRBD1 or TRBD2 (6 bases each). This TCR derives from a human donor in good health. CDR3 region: CASSLFSGAVDTGELFF. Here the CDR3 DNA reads TGCGCCAGCAGCTTGTTTTCGGGGGCGGTGGACACCGGGGAGCTGTTTTTT.